This T cell receptor (beta chain) was sequenced for a study of beta chain features in type 1 diabetes. Study context: Patients were similar to healthy donors in age and gender (as well as in cell yields).

The authors sorted CD4+ naive, central memory, regulatory and stem cell-like memory cells via CD45RO/CCR7/CD25/CD127/CD95/CD27. cDNA synthesis used the whole RNA isolate, giving expressed TCRB sequences. Measured with immunoSEQ multiplex PCR; TCRdb has only the in-frame clones, and not every one. The table lists 900,000 or so clones, 17% of them singletons, with around 0.02% in the top ten. V was clipped by 5 bases and J by 0 bases, with 14 bases between them. Germline-derived CDR1 and CDR2 are MDHEN and SYDVKM. The CDR3 runs to 15 residues. This chain joins TRBV28 and TRBJ2-7, with D possibly TRBD2 on 7 matching bases. The material sequenced was naive CD4+ T cells from blood. The TCR comes from a young woman in good health. In nucleotides, the CDR3 is TGTGCCAGCAGTGGCCCCCGGGGGGCCTCCTACGAGCAGTACTTC. As protein: CASSGPRGASYEQYF.